This TCR beta chain was observed in a study of T cells after posttransplantation cyclophosphamide. Study-wide results and caveats: TRB clonality was highly associated with recipient CMV seropositivity and reactivation. Skin or GI-infiltrating T cells shared few TRB sequences with blood.

Germline assignment: CDR1 SGHVS and CDR2 FQNEAQ. The CDR3 is 14 amino acids. Trimming took off 5 bases at V and 1 base at J, with 11 bases between the two ends. As concerns this clone: What it recognizes is unknown.

Data came from immunoSEQ multiplex PCR; TCRdb stores just in-frame clones and leaves some out. The data show thousands of clones, approximately 79% seen once. Cyclophosphamide on days +3 and +4 followed busulfan-fludarabine conditioning and a marrow graft. This sample comprised PBMCs, obtained after allogeneic stem cell transplant with posttransplant cyclophosphamide. J is TRBJ1-1 and V is TRBV7-8; unclear D gene. This receptor was taken from a female patient aged 50-60 years who received an allogeneic stem cell transplant from a related donor, was CMV-positive, and had no GVHD. Some T cells may be provided by the graft donor. CDR3 in DNA: TGTGCCAGCAGCACTGCCGGGAGGAACACTGAAGCTTTCTTT. Protein product: CASSTAGRNTEAFF.